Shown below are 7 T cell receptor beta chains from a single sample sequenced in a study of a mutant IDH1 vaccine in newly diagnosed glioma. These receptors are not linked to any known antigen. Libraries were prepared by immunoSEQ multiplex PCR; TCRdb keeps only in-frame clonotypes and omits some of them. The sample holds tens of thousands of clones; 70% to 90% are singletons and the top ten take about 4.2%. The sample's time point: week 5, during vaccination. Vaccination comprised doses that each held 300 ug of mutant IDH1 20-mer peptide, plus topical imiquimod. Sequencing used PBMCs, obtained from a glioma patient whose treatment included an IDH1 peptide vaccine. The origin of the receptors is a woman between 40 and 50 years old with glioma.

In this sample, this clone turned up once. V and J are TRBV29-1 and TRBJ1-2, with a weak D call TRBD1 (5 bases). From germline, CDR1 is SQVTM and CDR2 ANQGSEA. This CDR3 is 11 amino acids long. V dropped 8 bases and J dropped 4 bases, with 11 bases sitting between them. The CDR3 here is CSTDTTYGYTF. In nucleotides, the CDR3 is TGCAGCACGGACACTACCTATGGCTACACCTTC.

CDR3 protein: CASSLAGGNTGELFF. The CDR3 nucleotides read TGTGCCAGCAGCTTAGCGGGGGGCAACACCGGGGAGCTGTTTTTT. V is TRBV5-4 and J is TRBJ2-2, with 9 bases aligning to TRBD2. V shed 2 bases and J 2 bases; nucleotides not matched to a gene: 1. The CDR3 runs to 15 residues. Germline CDR1 is SGHNT and CDR2 is YYREEE (reference sequence).

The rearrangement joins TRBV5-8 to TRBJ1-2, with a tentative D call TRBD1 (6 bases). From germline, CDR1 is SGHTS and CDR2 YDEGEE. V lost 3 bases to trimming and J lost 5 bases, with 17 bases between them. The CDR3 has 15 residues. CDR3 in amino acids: CASSSTGFLTYGYTF. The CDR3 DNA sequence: TGTGCCAGCAGCTCGACAGGTTTTCTAACTTATGGCTACACCTTC.

CDR3 sequence: CASSLTAESYNEQFF. CDR3 nucleotide sequence: TGCGCCAGCAGCTTGACTGCAGAGTCGTACAATGAGCAGTTCTTC. J is TRBJ2-1 and V is TRBV5-1; D ambiguous. The CDR3 has 15 residues. V was clipped by 1 base and J by 4 bases, with 12 bases between them. The germline V gene has CDR1 SGHRS and CDR2 YFSETQ.

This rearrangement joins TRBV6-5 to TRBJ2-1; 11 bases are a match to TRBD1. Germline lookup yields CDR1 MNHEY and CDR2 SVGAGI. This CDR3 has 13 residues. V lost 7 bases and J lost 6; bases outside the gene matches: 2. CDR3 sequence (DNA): TGTGCCAGCAAGGGACAGGGGGGCAATGAGCAGTTCTTC. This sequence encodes CASKGQGGNEQFF.

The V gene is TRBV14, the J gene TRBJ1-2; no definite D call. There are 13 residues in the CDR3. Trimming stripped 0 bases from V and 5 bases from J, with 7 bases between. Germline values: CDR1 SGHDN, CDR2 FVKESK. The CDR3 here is CASSQDESYGYTF. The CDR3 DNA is TGTGCCAGCAGCCAAGATGAGTCGTATGGCTACACCTTC.

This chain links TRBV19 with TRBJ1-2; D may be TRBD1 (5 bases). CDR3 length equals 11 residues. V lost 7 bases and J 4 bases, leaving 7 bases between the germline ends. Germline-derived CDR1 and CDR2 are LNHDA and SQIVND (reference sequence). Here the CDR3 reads CASNGGYGYTF. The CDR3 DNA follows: TGTGCCAGTAACGGGGGCTATGGCTACACCTTC.